This T cell receptor beta chain was captured by sequencing in a study of CD8 T cells in Susac syndrome. Study findings and constraints: It was acknowledged by the study that relatively few individuals were included in its TCR sequencing and HLA analysis.

The V end lost 7 bases, the J end lost 2 bases, and 15 bases lay between the germline ends. Germline CDR1 reads MNHEY; CDR2 reads SVGEGT. The CDR3 is 14 residues long. With regard to this clonotype: Its matching antigen is unknown.

With random hexamers, roughly 0.5 to 1 ug RNA was reverse transcribed. Amplification of TCR beta CDR3 across 54 Vbeta and 13 Jbeta was performed with immunoSEQ multiplex PCR. TCRdb fed the immunoSEQ multiplex PCR reads into MiXCR, producing one record per CDR3 protein. This sample yields 150,000 to 200,000 distinct CDR3 sequences, of which around 95% are seen a single time; 0.12% to 0.15% belongs to the top ten. CD8+ and CD4+ T cells circulating in blood were sequenced for TCR beta. CD8+ and CD4+ T cells were negatively isolated; TEMRA cells were FACS-enriched. This chain joins TRBV6-2 or TRBV6-3 and TRBJ2-7, with D hard to call. The sample was CD4+ T cells from PBMCs. The receptor comes from a human donor in good health. This CDR3 reads CASKAWTNPYEQYF. The CDR3 DNA reads as TGTGCCAGCAAAGCATGGACCAACCCCTACGAGCAGTACTTC.